This TCR beta chain was sequenced for a study of cytomegalovirus exposure and HLA in healthy donors. PCR amplification relied on 60 Vbeta primers (plus 13 Jbeta primers). The table came from immunoSEQ multiplex PCR; TCRdb's copy has only in-frame clones and leaves some out. The sample contains approximately 90,000 clones, roughly two thirds of which appear only once. V was cut by 9 bases and J by 7 bases, with 16 bases left in between. This CDR3 is 13 amino acids long. The germline gives CDR1 SGHDT, CDR2 YYEEEE. This clone has just a few counts. Sequences were obtained from PBMCs. This sequence was found in a woman in her twenties or thirties in good health and CMV-seronegative. The rearrangement links TRBV5-6 to TRBJ2-2; D might be TRBD1 (5 bases). CDR3 in amino acids: CATNVGLDGELFF. The CDR3 DNA follows: TGTGCCACCAATGTGGGGCTGGACGGGGAGCTGTTTTTT.